The present T cell receptor beta chain was sequenced within a study of technical replicates of blood from a handful of donors. The germline gives CDR1 MDHEN, CDR2 SYDVKM. Trimming cost V 2 bases and J 5 bases; bases outside gene matches: 11. The CDR3 runs 16 residues. Clones were read by immunoSEQ multiplex PCR, and TCRdb kept only the in-frame ones, dropping some. Of about 88,000 clones detected, approximately 94% appear once; the ten largest clones hold around 0.25%. This chain connects TRBV28 to TRBJ2-7; 8 bases match TRBD1. The TCR comes from a human donor in good health. The source material was T cells isolated from PBMCs. The CDR3: CASSLRFETGENEQYF. The CDR3 region has the DNA TGTGCCAGCAGTTTAAGGTTTGAGACAGGGGAAAACGAGCAGTACTTC.